This T cell receptor (beta chain) was sequenced during a study of Graves' ophthalmopathy and Graves' hyperthyroidism. About the study: Peripheral blood collection took place at initial diagnosis, before any treatment.

Having ophthalmopathy, the donors showed moderate-to-severe activity, CAS ≥3 and NOSPECS ≥4, with disease lasting under 3 months. If patients had other autoimmune diseases, uncontrolled infections, pregnancy or lactation, they were excluded. The PBMCs originated from roughly 10 ml of fresh peripheral blood. V lost 0 bases, J lost 4 bases, and 3 bases stayed unmatched. Germline values: CDR1 LGHNA, CDR2 YSLEER. CDR3 length: 14 amino acids. Investigators amplified TCR beta CDR3 regions from RNA transcripts. First-round RT-PCR relied on HTBI primers, and a second-round multiplex PCR came next. From the multiplex PCR reads, TCRdb called clonotypes with MiXCR, one entry per CDR3 protein. This table has about 740,000 distinct CDR3 sequences, approximately 40% appearing once.

Material: peripheral blood. This TCR came from an adult man with Graves' ophthalmopathy. V gene TRBV4-3 combines with J gene TRBJ2-7; 7 bases map to TRBD1. CDR3 loop: CASSQEDRVYEQYF. CDR3 coding DNA: TGCGCCAGCAGCCAAGAAGACAGGGTGTACGAGCAGTACTTC.